This TCR beta chain was profiled in a study of OX40 agonist ivuxolimab in advanced cancers. General study findings and limits: At doses 0.1 to 3.0 mg/kg, CD4+ and CD8+ clones expanded.

The V and J ends lost 1 base and 12 bases respectively, with 10 bases between them. CDR1 and CDR2 from the germline V gene are MGHDK and SYGVNS. The CDR3 sequence is 12 residues long. This clone was seen just once. The target antigen is unknown. Clones were sequenced by immunoSEQ multiplex PCR, and TCRdb holds only the in-frame ones, with some missing. This table holds 60,000 or so clones, 94% found once. The chain links TRBV25-1 to TRBJ2-1; D is undetermined. The source is an adult with an advanced solid tumor such as melanoma, head and neck, liver or kidney cancer. The sequences come from CD4+ or CD8+ T cells sorted from blood, collected in a trial of the OX40 agonist ivuxolimab. CDR3 sequence: CASSESVTRQFF. Written as DNA, the CDR3 is TGTGCCAGCAGTGAATCGGTGACCAGGCAGTTCTTC.